This T cell receptor (beta chain) was captured in a study of siplizumab effects on memory and regulatory T cells. Overall study results and limits: The study did not confirm that proliferating Tregs from siplizumab cultures were suppressive. Mappable CD4+ clones that were alloreactive averaged approximately 70% Treg-derived with siplizumab versus 25% to 30% in controls.

Sequenced by immunoSEQ multiplex PCR; TCRdb stores in-frame clones only, minus some. This table has over 45,000 clones, less than 98% appearing once. The CDR3 loop spans 16 amino acids. CDR1 and CDR2 (germline): LNHDA, SQIVND (reference sequence). Germline trimming cut 2 bases from V and 4 bases from J; bases unmatched to any gene: 5. A note on this clone: What it binds is not known.

The study took a few donor pairs, and their unstimulated naive, memory, effector memory and TEMRA subsets were sequenced. The source of this sequence is a human donor in good health. Sample: naive CD8+ T cells sorted from blood. This sequence joins TRBV19 and TRBJ1-3; 10 bases agree with TRBD1. In DNA, the CDR3 is TGTGCCAGTAGTATAACTTGGGACAGGGGAGGAAACACCATATATTTT. It is translated as CASSITWDRGGNTIYF.